What follows is one TCR beta chain and its context. This may come from a read error, since a much larger clone is one base off. This specimen comes from a study of molecular identifiers for immune sequencing clone quantification. Overall study: Replicates involved a five-way split of RNA from 20,000 or 100,000 naive CD8 cells, with sequencing of four.

For naive CD8 T cells, sorting used the CD8+CD4-CCR7+CD45RA+ phenotype. V lost 5 bases, J lost 3 bases, and 10 bases lay in between. Germline V CDR1 and CDR2: MNHEY, SVGAGI. The CDR3 extends over 13 amino acids. Bulk TCR libraries were made with methods that had been previously described and with listed TCR primers. TCRdb ran MiXCR on the PCR reads and lists one entry per CDR3 protein. This sample carries about 98,000 distinct CDR3 sequences, around 37% of them seen once, and the ten largest clones take about 9.7%. This rearrangement joins TRBV6-5 to TRBJ1-1; D call uncertain. The receptor comes from a human donor in good health. Some libraries in this study had Jurkat cell RNA spiked in. The sequencing sample was made of naive CD8+ T cells from blood, with Jurkat cell RNA spiked in. The subset here: FACS-sorted CD8+CD4-CCR7+CD45RA+ naive T cells. The CDR3 DNA reads TGTGCCAGCAGTCACTTAACGGACACTGAAGCTTTCTTT. Translation gives CASSHLTDTEAFF.